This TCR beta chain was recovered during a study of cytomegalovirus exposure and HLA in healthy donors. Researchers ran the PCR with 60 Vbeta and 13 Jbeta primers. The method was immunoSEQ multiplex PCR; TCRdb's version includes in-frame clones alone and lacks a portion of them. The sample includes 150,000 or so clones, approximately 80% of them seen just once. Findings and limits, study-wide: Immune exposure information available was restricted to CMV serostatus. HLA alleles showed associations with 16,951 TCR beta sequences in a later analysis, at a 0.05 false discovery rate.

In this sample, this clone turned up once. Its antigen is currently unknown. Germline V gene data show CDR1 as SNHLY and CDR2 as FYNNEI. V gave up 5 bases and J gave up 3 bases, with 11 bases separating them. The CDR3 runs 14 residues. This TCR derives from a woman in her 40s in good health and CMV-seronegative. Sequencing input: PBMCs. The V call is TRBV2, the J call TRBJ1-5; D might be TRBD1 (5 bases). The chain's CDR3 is CASSPDRYNQPQHF. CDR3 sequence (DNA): TGTGCCAGCAGTCCCGACAGATACAATCAGCCCCAGCATTTT.